This TCR beta chain was sequenced for a study of cytotoxic CD8 clonotypes in ibrutinib-treated CLL. CDR1 is SGHRS and CDR2 is YFSETQ in the germline V gene. The CDR3 covers 12 residues. Trimming cost V 0 bases and J 4 bases, with 3 bases left between them. Generated by immunoSEQ multiplex PCR, the TCRdb table keeps only in-frame clones and is missing some. The repertoire includes tens of thousands of clones, about 70% of them detected once, and roughly 13% sits in the top ten. Here the sequenced sample was PBMCs, taken after 12 months of ibrutinib treatment. This rearrangement joins TRBV5-1 to TRBJ2-3; D call uncertain. This TCR was sampled from a human donor with chronic lymphocytic leukemia. Here the CDR3 DNA reads TGCGCCAGCAGCTTGGTTTCAGATACGCAGTATTTT. This gives the protein CASSLVSDTQYF. Based on the CDR3 plus reference TRBV5-1 and TRBJ2-3, the full variable domain is KAGVTQTPRYLIKTRGQQVTLSCSPISGHRSVSWYQQTPGQGLQFLFEYFSETQRNKGNFPGRFSGRQFSNSRSEMNVSTLELGDSALYLCASSLVSDTQYFGPGTRLTVL.